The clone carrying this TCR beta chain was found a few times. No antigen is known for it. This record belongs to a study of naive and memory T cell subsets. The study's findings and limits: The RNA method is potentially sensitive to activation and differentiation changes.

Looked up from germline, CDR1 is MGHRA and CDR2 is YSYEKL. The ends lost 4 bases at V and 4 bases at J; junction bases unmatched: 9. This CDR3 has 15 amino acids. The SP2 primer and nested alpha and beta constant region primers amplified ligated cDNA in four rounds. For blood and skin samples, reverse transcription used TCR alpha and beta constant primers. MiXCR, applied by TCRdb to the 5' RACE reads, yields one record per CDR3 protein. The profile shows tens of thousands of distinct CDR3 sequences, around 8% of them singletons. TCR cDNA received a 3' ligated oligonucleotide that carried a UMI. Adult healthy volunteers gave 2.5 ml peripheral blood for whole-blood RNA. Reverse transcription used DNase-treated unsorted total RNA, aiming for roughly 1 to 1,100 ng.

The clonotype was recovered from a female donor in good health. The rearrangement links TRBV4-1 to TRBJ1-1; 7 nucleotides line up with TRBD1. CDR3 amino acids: CASSLLQGVGTEAFF. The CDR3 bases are TGCGCCAGCAGCCTTCTTCAGGGGGTCGGCACTGAAGCTTTCTTT.